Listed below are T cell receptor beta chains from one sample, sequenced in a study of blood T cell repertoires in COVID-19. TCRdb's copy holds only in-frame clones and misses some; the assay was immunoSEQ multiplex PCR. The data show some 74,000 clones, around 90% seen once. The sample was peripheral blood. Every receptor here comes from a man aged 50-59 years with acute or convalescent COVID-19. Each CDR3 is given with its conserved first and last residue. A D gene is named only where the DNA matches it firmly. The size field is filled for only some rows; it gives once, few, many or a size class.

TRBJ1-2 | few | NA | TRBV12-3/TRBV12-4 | CADSDSLNYGYTF | TGTGCCGATTCGGACAGTTTAAACTATGGCTACACCTTC
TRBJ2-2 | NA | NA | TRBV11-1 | CASSLGQVNTGELFF | TGTGCCAGCAGCTTAGGGCAGGTGAACACCGGGGAGCTGTTTTTT
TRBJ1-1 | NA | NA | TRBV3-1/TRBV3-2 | CASSQDRGTDISNTEAFF | TGTGCCAGCAGCCAAGATCGAGGGACTGACATTTCGAACACTGAAGCTTTCTTT
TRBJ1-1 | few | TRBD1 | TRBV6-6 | CASSRGQGKIVNTEAFF | TGTGCCAGCAGTCGAGGACAGGGTAAGATTGTGAACACTGAAGCTTTCTTT
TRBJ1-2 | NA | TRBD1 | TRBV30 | CIQNRQGGNYGYTF | TGTATCCAAAACAGACAGGGAGGAAACTATGGCTACACCTTC
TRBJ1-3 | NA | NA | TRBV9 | CASSVALTDSGNTIYF | TGTGCCAGCAGCGTAGCTCTTACAGACTCTGGAAACACCATATATTTT
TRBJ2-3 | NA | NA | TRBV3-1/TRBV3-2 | CASRAGIDTQYF | TGTGCCAGCAGGGCCGGGATAGATACGCAGTATTTT
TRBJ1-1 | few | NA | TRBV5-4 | CASSLARANTEAFF | TGTGCCAGCAGCTTGGCGAGGGCGAACACTGAAGCTTTCTTT
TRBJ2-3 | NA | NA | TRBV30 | CAWSVLASTDTQYF | TGTGCCTGGAGTGTCTTAGCAAGCACAGATACGCAGTATTTT
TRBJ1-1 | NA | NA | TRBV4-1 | CASSQRGGGENTEAFF | TGCGCCAGCAGCCAAAGGGGCGGGGGTGAGAACACTGAAGCTTTCTTT
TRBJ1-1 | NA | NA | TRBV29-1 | CSALRENTEAFF | TGCAGCGCCCTCCGCGAGAACACTGAAGCTTTCTTT
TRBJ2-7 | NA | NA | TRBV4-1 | CASSQVARESDEQYF | TGCGCCAGCAGCCAAGTGGCCAGGGAATCGGACGAGCAGTACTTC
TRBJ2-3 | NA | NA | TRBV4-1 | CASSPTPGTLTDTQYF | TGCGCCAGCAGCCCCACACCGGGGACTCTTACAGATACGCAGTATTTT
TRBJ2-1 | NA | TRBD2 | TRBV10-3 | CAISPAGAYNEQFF | TGTGCCATCAGCCCAGCGGGGGCCTACAATGAGCAGTTCTTC
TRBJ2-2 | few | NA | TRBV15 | CATLGSTGELFF | TGTGCCACCTTGGGGAGTACCGGGGAGCTGTTTTTT
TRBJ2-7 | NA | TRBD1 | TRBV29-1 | CSVEFPGDSQSF | TGCAGCGTTGAATTCCCCGGGGACAGTCAAAGCTTC
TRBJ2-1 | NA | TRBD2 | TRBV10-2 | CASAGLAGGPYNEQFF | TGCGCCAGCGCTGGACTAGCGGGGGGGCCCTACAATGAGCAGTTCTTC
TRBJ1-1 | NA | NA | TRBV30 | CAWSVYTNTEAFF | TGTGCCTGGAGTGTGTACACCAACACTGAAGCTTTCTTT
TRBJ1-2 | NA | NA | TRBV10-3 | CAISEGPGALNGYTF | TGTGCCATCAGTGAGGGGCCAGGGGCACTGAATGGCTACACCTTC
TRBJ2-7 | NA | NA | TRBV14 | CASSQDQLGGRISYEQYF | TGTGCCAGCAGCCAAGATCAATTGGGGGGGCGGATCTCCTACGAGCAGTACTTC
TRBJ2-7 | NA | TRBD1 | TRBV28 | CASSRQLGQGYEQYF | TGTGCCAGCAGCCGACAACTAGGACAGGGCTACGAGCAGTACTTC
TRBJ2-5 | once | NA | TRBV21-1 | CALQGPQETQYF | TGTGCCTTGCAGGGGCCGCAAGAGACCCAGTACTTC
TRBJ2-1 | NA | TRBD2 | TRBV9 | CASSVVASGGTGFF | TGTGCCAGCAGCGTAGTTGCTAGCGGGGGAACAGGGTTCTTC
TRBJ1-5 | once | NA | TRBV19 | CASTRSNSNQPQHF | TGTGCCAGTACCCGGAGTAATAGCAATCAGCCCCAGCATTTT
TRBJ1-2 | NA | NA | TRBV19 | CASSIRRMNRSSNYGYTF | TGTGCCAGTAGTATTAGAAGGATGAACAGATCAAGTAACTATGGCTACACCTTC
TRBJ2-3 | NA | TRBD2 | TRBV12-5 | CASGSQRETSTDTQYF | TGTGCTAGTGGTTCCCAGCGGGAGACTAGCACAGATACGCAGTATTTT
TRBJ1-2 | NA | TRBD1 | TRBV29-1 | CSADDRGYGYTF | TGCAGCGCCGACGACAGGGGTTATGGCTACACCTTC
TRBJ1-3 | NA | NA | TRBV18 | CASSDRGNTIYF | TGTGCCAGCTCAGACAGAGGAAACACCATATATTTT
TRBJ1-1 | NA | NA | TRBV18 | CASSPLGGGEAFF | TGTGCCAGCTCACCGTTGGGAGGGGGGGAAGCTTTCTTT
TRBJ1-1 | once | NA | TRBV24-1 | CATSQQDTEAFF | TGTGCCACCAGCCAACAGGACACTGAAGCTTTCTTT
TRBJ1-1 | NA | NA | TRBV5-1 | CASGLSGLPNTEAFF | TGCGCCAGCGGACTTTCGGGACTCCCGAACACTGAAGCTTTCTTT
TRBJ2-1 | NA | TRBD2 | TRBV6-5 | CASNGRGSYNEQFF | TGTGCCAGCAACGGGCGGGGGTCCTACAATGAGCAGTTCTTC
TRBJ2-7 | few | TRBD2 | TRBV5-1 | CASSLTVGGGAHEQYF | TGCGCCAGCAGCTTGACGGTTGGCGGGGGGGCCCACGAGCAGTACTTC
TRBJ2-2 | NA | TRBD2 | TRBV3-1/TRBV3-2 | CASSQDLGTINTGELFF | TGTGCCAGCAGCCAAGATCTCGGGACTATTAACACCGGGGAGCTGTTTTTT
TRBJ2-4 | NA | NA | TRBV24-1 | CATIQGRLFNIQYF | TGTGCCACCATACAGGGTCGTTTGTTTAACATTCAGTACTTC
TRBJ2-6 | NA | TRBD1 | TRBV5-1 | CASSSTGVTGANVLTF | TGCGCCAGCAGCTCTACAGGGGTAACTGGGGCCAACGTCCTGACTTTC
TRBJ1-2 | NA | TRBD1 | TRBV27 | CASSSIGGQELLFYGYTF | TGTGCCAGCAGTTCGATAGGGGGACAGGAGCTTCTATTCTATGGCTACACCTTC
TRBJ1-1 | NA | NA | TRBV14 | CASSQSGTSNTEAFF | TGTGCCAGCAGCCAGTCGGGGACATCGAACACTGAAGCTTTCTTT
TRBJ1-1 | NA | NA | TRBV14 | CASSPRRVNTEAFF | TGTGCCAGCAGCCCAAGACGGGTGAACACTGAAGCTTTCTTT
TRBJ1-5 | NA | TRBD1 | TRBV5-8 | CASSLWTGDQPQHF | TGTGCCAGCAGCTTGTGGACAGGGGATCAGCCCCAGCATTTT
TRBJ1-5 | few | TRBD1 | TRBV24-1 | CATSETGFNQPQHF | TGTGCCACCAGTGAGACAGGGTTCAATCAGCCCCAGCATTTT
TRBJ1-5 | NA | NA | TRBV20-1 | CSASSGGIQPQHF | TGCAGTGCTAGTTCCGGGGGAATACAGCCCCAGCATTTT
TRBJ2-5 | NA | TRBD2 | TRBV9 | CASSVDGGASETQYF | TGTGCCAGCAGCGTAGACGGGGGGGCGTCAGAGACCCAGTACTTC
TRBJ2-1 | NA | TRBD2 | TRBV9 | CASSEGGASGGNEQFF | TGTGCCAGCAGCGAGGGCGGGGCTAGCGGGGGCAATGAGCAGTTCTTC
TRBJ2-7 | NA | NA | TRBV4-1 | CASSLDRDSYEQYF | TGCGCCAGCAGCCTCGACAGAGACTCCTACGAGCAGTACTTC
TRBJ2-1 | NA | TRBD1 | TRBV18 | CASSPGQGPYNEQFF | TGTGCCAGCTCACCCGGACAGGGTCCATACAATGAGCAGTTCTTC
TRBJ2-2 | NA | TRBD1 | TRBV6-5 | CASSQDRGRTGELFF | TGTGCCAGCAGCCAGGACAGGGGGCGAACCGGGGAGCTGTTTTTT
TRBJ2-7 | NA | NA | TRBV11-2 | CASSRGQGGTYEQYF | TGTGCCAGCAGCCGTGGCCAGGGGGGAACCTACGAGCAGTACTTC
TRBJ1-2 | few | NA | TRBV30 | CAWTPIGVGYTF | TGTGCCTGGACCCCCATCGGGGTGGGCTACACCTTC
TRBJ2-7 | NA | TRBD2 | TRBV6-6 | CASSNSGLIDYEQYF | TGTGCCAGCAGTAACTCGGGACTAATAGACTACGAGCAGTACTTC
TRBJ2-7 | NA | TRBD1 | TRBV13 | CASSSPGQDSYEQYF | TGTGCCAGCAGCTCCCCGGGACAGGACTCCTACGAGCAGTACTTC
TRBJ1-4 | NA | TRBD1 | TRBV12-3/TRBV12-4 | CASSNRGGELFF | TGTGCCAGCAGCAACAGGGGGGGGGAACTGTTTTTT
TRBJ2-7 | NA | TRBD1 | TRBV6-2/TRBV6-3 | CASSYKGGAGYEQYF | TGTGCCAGCAGTTACAAAGGGGGCGCGGGCTACGAGCAGTACTTC
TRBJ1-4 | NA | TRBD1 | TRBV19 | CASNRGNEKLFF | TGTGCCAGTAACAGGGGTAACGAAAAACTGTTTTTT
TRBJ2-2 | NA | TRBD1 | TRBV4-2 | CASSQGDRFNTGELFF | TGTGCCAGCAGCCAAGGGGACAGGTTCAACACCGGGGAGCTGTTTTTT
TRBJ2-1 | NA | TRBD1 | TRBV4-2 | CASSRGTGANNEQFF | TGTGCCAGCAGCCGCGGGACAGGGGCCAACAATGAGCAGTTCTTC
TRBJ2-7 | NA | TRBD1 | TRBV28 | CASSSTGGELYEQYF | TGTGCCAGCAGTTCGACAGGGGGCGAGCTTTACGAGCAGTACTTC